The text below deals with one T cell receptor beta chain. As yet, its antigen is unknown. The data are from a study of cytotoxic CD8 clonotypes in ibrutinib-treated CLL. Study observations and caveats: In comparison with age-matched healthy donors, baseline clonality was higher and tracked circulating CD8+ T-cell counts.

Cryopreserved PBMCs were the source of around 2 micrograms of genomic DNA, which went to TCR beta libraries. The CDR3 runs to 14 residues. V was clipped by 3 bases and J by 4 bases, with 12 bases between them. The V gene's germline CDR1 is MNHEY and CDR2 SMNVEV (reference sequence). Profiled with immunoSEQ multiplex PCR; TCRdb holds only in-frame clones, not every one. Among about 40,000 clones listed, about three quarters were seen once. This rearrangement joins TRBV27 to TRBJ1-1; maybe TRBD1 (5 bases). The sequences come from PBMCs, collected at disease progression, from a patient treated with ibrutinib. This receptor was identified in a human donor with chronic lymphocytic leukemia. The CDR3 sequence: CASSFQGAGTEAFF. In DNA, the CDR3 is TGTGCCAGCAGTTTCCAAGGGGCAGGCACTGAAGCTTTCTTT.